These 3 T cell receptor beta chains were all obtained from the same sample, sequenced in a study of cytomegalovirus exposure and HLA in healthy donors. The PCR contained 60 Vbeta and 13 Jbeta primers. TCRdb keeps only in-frame clones here, not all; method: immunoSEQ multiplex PCR. The sample shows approximately 140,000 clones, just under 80% of them seen only once. Input material: PBMCs. Source of these receptors: a woman in her forties in good health and CMV-seronegative.

This rearrangement joins TRBV5-1 to TRBJ1-2; TRBD1 agrees at 11 bases. CDR1 and CDR2 from the germline V gene are SGHRS and YFSETQ. The trim removed 4 bases at V and 11 bases at J, leaving 19 bases unmatched. CDR3 length: 17 amino acids. The CDR3 DNA follows: TGCGCCAGCAGCCTCGGACAGGGGGCCCAAGGAGTATGGGGGTACACCTTC. Translated, it gives CASSLGQGAQGVWGYTF.

This sequence joins TRBV4-2 and TRBJ2-7, with a weak D call TRBD1 (5 bases). The CDR3 contains 17 residues. V lost 0 bases and J 5 bases, leaving 20 bases between the germline ends. Germline V gives CDR1 LGHNA, CDR2 YNFKEQ. The chain's CDR3 is CASSQETRGPGNDEQYF. DNA for the CDR3: TGTGCCAGCAGCCAAGAAACGCGTGGACCAGGGAACGACGAGCAGTACTTC.

The CDR3 region is CASSEAKGGQGAGYTF. The CDR3 DNA reads TGTGCCAGCAGTGAAGCGAAGGGGGGACAGGGGGCTGGCTACACCTTC. The chain carries TRBV2 and TRBJ1-2; 12 bases fit TRBD1. CDR3 length: 16 amino acids. With V trimmed by 0 bases and J by 7 bases, 6 bases remained unmatched. Per germline, CDR1 SNHLY and CDR2 FYNNEI.